This T cell receptor beta chain stems from a study of T-cell memory formation after mild COVID-19. Overall study: Largely donor-specific TCR clusters were found. Regarding the study as a whole: Clones from the second wave (peaking day 37) had unconfirmed SARS-CoV-2 specificity.

TCRdb processed the 5' RACE reads anew with MiXCR; each CDR3 protein has one entry. In the table there are 400,000 to 550,000 distinct CDR3 sequences, around a quarter of which are singletons. Trimming removed 7 bases at V and 0 bases at J, with 7 bases between. This CDR3 spans 13 amino acids. This clonotype was counted only a few times. Its antigen is undetermined. The TCR sequence derives from an adult woman who had mild COVID-19 (a few samples of this study predate the infection). Cell type and time point are not known. This chain links TRBV12-3 or TRBV12-4 with TRBJ1-3; D unclear. Material for sequencing was PBMCs or a T cell subset sorted from them (not recorded which). CDR3 sequence: CASIQSSGNTIYF. The CDR3 DNA reads TGTGCCAGCATTCAGAGCTCTGGAAACACCATATATTTT.